Following are 16 T cell receptor beta chains from one sample sequenced in a study of T-cell memory formation after mild COVID-19. TCRdb reprocessed the 5' RACE reads with MiXCR, giving one entry per CDR3 protein. There are around 390,000 distinct CDR3 sequences in the sample; approximately 15% occur only once, and 20% to 25% lies in the top ten. Sample: PBMCs or a T cell subset sorted from them (not recorded which). These receptors were obtained from a man younger than 35 who had mild COVID-19 (a few samples of this study predate the infection). Cell type and time point are not known.

This clonotype was found a few times. The chain combines TRBV2 with TRBJ1-3, with D unclear. The CDR3 runs 14 residues. CDR1 and CDR2 from the germline V gene are SNHLY and FYNNEI. V was shortened by 4 bases and J by 2 bases, with 9 bases between the two germline ends. CDR3 residues: CASSVRRPGNTIYF. The CDR3 DNA sequence: TGTGCCAGCAGTGTACGACGGCCTGGAAACACCATATATTTT.

CDR3 loop: CSALLGRNEQFF. DNA for the CDR3: TGCAGTGCCTTACTAGGGCGAAATGAGCAGTTCTTC. The V call is TRBV20-1, the J call TRBJ2-1; D is possibly TRBD2 (5 bases). The germline V and J ends were trimmed by 6 bases and 7 bases, with 13 bases remaining between them. The CDR3 contains 12 residues. The germline gives CDR1 DFQATT, CDR2 SNEGSKA (reference sequence).

This clonotype has only a few counts. The chain uses TRBV7-2 and TRBJ1-1; D may be TRBD1 (6 bases). The CDR3 runs 11 residues. V lost 5 bases and J lost 7, with 8 bases in between. The germline V gene encodes CDR1 SGHTA and CDR2 FQGNSA. As DNA, the CDR3 is TGTGCCAGCAGCCCGACAGGTGAAGCTTTCTTT. Translating it yields CASSPTGEAFF.

The sample holds a few counts of this clonotype. The CDR3 sequence: CASSLVGGFGRETQYF. The CDR3 nucleotides are TGTGCCAGCAGCTTAGTTGGGGGGTTCGGTAGAGAGACCCAGTACTTC. This sequence joins TRBV7-2 and TRBJ2-5; maybe TRBD2 (6 bases). V was clipped by 1 base and J by 4 bases, with 16 bases between them. Germline V gene lookup returns CDR1 SGHTA and CDR2 FQGNSA. The CDR3 is made up of 16 amino acids.

This clonotype was counted only a few times. The V call is TRBV28, the J call TRBJ2-3, with TRBD2 identical over 9 bases. Germline-derived CDR1 and CDR2 are MDHEN and SYDVKM. V trimming: 4 bases; J trimming: 1 base; junction bases outside the gene matches: 3. The CDR3 has 15 residues. The CDR3 sequence is CASSWASGGTDTQYF. Written as DNA, the CDR3 is TGTGCCAGCAGTTGGGCTAGCGGGGGCACAGATACGCAGTATTTT.

The sample holds many counts of this clonotype. This chain connects TRBV20-1 to TRBJ2-5; the D gene is possibly TRBD2 (5 bases). Germline values: CDR1 DFQATT, CDR2 SNEGSKA (reference sequence). The CDR3 spans 14 residues. V was pared by 3 bases and J by 5 bases, with 16 bases between. This chain's CDR3 is CSASTGLVWETQYF. Written as DNA, the CDR3 is TGCAGTGCTAGTACGGGGTTGGTGTGGGAGACCCAGTACTTC.

In regard to this clonotype: At one of its ends the junction is not consistent with the germline gene, which may arise from a read error. The V gene is TRBV3-1, the J gene TRBJ1-5; 7 positions match TRBD1. CDR1 is LGHDT and CDR2 is YNNKEL in the germline V gene (reference sequence). The CDR3 extends over 14 amino acids. In nucleotides, the CDR3 is TGTGCCAGCAGCTCCGGGACAGCAAATCACCCCCAGCATTTT. It is translated as CASSSGTANHPQHF.

V usage is TRBV10-3 and J usage is TRBJ2-5; D perhaps matches TRBD2 (5 bases). CDR3 length: 14 amino acids. The germline V and J ends were trimmed by 6 bases and 0 bases, with 11 bases remaining between them. CDR1 and CDR2 from the germline V gene are ENHRY and SYGVKD. CDR3 region: CAIRGEGYQETQYF. The DNA of the CDR3 is TGTGCCATCAGGGGAGAGGGTTACCAAGAGACCCAGTACTTC.

This clonotype was observed many times. The V gene is TRBV12-3 or TRBV12-4, the J gene TRBJ1-5; TRBD1 matches at 7 bases. The ends lost 6 bases at V and 2 bases at J; junction bases unmatched: 1. The CDR3 is 13 amino acids. This CDR3 is CASRGTGNQPQHF. The CDR3, as DNA: TGTGCCAGCAGGGGGACAGGCAATCAGCCCCAGCATTTT.

The rearrangement uses TRBV5-1 and TRBJ2-3; a weak D match, TRBD2 (5 bases). Germline values: CDR1 SGHRS, CDR2 YFSETQ. V was cut by 7 bases and J by 5 bases, with 14 bases left in between. CDR3 length: 13 amino acids. The CDR3 nucleotides are TGCGCCAGCCGGGGAACCCCTAAAGATACGCAGTATTTT. It codes for CASRGTPKDTQYF.

This CDR3 is CAISTGVDYGYTF. The CDR3 DNA sequence: TGTGCCATCAGTACAGGGGTCGACTATGGCTACACCTTC. The J gene is TRBJ1-2, the V gene TRBV10-3, with 7 bases lining up with TRBD1. The J segment lost 3 bases and the V segment lost 5 bases, leaving 3 bases of the junction unmatched. Looked up from germline, CDR1 is ENHRY and CDR2 is SYGVKD. This CDR3 has 13 residues.

The chain joins TRBV4-1 to TRBJ2-5, with D maybe TRBD1 (6 bases). The V and J ends lost 0 bases and 4 bases respectively, with 18 bases between them. The CDR3 runs to 17 residues. Germline V gene data show CDR1 as MGHRA and CDR2 as YSYEKL. The CDR3 loop reads CASSQDGTGLLRETQYF. As DNA, the CDR3 is TGCGCCAGCAGCCAAGATGGTACAGGGCTCCTAAGAGAGACCCAGTACTTC.

The rearrangement joins TRBV5-1 to TRBJ2-3, with unresolved D. Germline V CDR1 and CDR2: SGHRS, YFSETQ. Trimming took off 6 bases at V and 2 bases at J, with 19 bases between the two ends. The CDR3 has 16 residues. In nucleotides, the CDR3 is TGCGCCAGCACCCCCTGGGCAGCTGGAATCACAGATACGCAGTATTTT. Amino acid sequence: CASTPWAAGITDTQYF.

The J gene is TRBJ2-7, the V gene TRBV5-1; TRBD1 matches at 9 bases. The CDR3 totals 14 residues. Germline lookup yields CDR1 SGHRS and CDR2 YFSETQ. Losses at the gene ends were 4 bases for V and 5 bases for J; bases not matched to a gene: 7. The DNA of the CDR3 is TGCGCCAGCAGCACCGGGACAGGGCTTCACGAGCAGTACTTC. Amino acid sequence: CASSTGTGLHEQYF.

This clonotype was detected a few times. The chain employs TRBV12-3 or TRBV12-4 and TRBJ2-7; maybe TRBD2 (5 bases). The CDR3 totals 15 residues. V lost 2 bases and J 5 bases, leaving 16 bases between the germline ends. This chain's CDR3 is CASSLSFSPGNEQYF. The CDR3 region has the DNA TGTGCCAGCAGTTTATCTTTTAGCCCGGGGAACGAGCAGTACTTC.

This clonotype was seen a handful of times. The chain couples TRBV29-1 to TRBJ2-3; D gene uncertain. Between the trimmed V and J ends, which lost 5 bases and 4 bases, there was a span of 4 bases. CDR3 size: 10 residues. The germline CDR1 and CDR2 sequences are SQVTM and ANQGSEA. The CDR3 is CSVLADTQYF. The CDR3 DNA reads as TGCAGCGTTCTTGCAGATACGCAGTATTTT.